Following are 23 T cell receptor beta chains from one sample sequenced in a study of Ad26.COV2.S vaccination and SARS-CoV-2 variants. Data came from immunoSEQ multiplex PCR; TCRdb stores just in-frame clones and leaves some out. The data show hundreds of thousands of clones, around nine tenths seen once. Indicated treatment: 15 to 20 received Ad26.COV2.S at low or high dose, single or two shots; about 5 received placebo; per-sample allocation not given. Repertoires come from day 63 after the first vaccine or placebo injection. This material consisted of peripheral blood, taken in a trial of Ad26.COV2.S vaccine versus placebo. These receptors originate from a person aged 18 to 65 who received the Ad26.COV2.S COVID-19 vaccine or a placebo.

The V call is TRBV19, the J call TRBJ1-4, with a weak D call TRBD1 (5 bases). V was clipped by 10 bases and J by 2 bases, with 14 bases between them. Germline V CDR1 and CDR2: LNHDA, SQIVND (reference sequence). The CDR3 runs to 14 residues. CDR3: CATNRGSTNEKLFF. The CDR3, as DNA: TGTGCCACCAATCGGGGCTCTACTAATGAAAAACTGTTTTTT.

The chain employs TRBV29-1 and TRBJ2-2; D is ambiguous. The CDR3 has 13 amino acids. CDR1 SQVTM and CDR2 ANQGSEA come from the germline V gene. Trimming took 4 bases from V and 2 from J, leaving 8 bases between them. The CDR3 region is CSVVQENTGELFF. The DNA of the CDR3 is TGCAGCGTTGTTCAGGAAAACACCGGGGAGCTGTTTTTT.

The rearrangement links TRBV5-1 to TRBJ2-1; 8 nucleotides agree with TRBD2. Per the germline V gene, CDR1 is SGHRS and CDR2 is YFSETQ. The CDR3 runs 18 residues. Trimming removed 4 bases from V and 9 bases from J; junction bases left unmatched: 21. The CDR3: CASSAPNEPGLGGGEQFF. CDR3 in DNA: TGCGCCAGCAGCGCCCCCAATGAACCGGGACTAGGAGGGGGTGAGCAGTTCTTC.

V is TRBV5-1 and J is TRBJ1-6; no reliable D call. The V gene lost 5 bases and the J gene lost 8 bases, with 8 bases spanning the gap. The length of the CDR3 is 12 residues. The germline V gene has CDR1 SGHRS and CDR2 YFSETQ. CDR3 sequence (DNA): TGCGCCAGCAGGGAGTTGGATTCACCCCTCCACTTT. It codes for CASRELDSPLHF.

J is TRBJ1-1 and V is TRBV6-5, with D tentatively TRBD1 (6 bases). CDR1 and CDR2 from the germline V gene are MNHEY and SVGAGI. V was pared by 5 bases and J by 5 bases, with 12 bases between. This CDR3 is 13 amino acids long. DNA for the CDR3: TGTGCCAGCAGTAAGGGGGTGTGGACTGAAGCTTTCTTT. Translating gives CASSKGVWTEAFF.

V is TRBV6-6 and J is TRBJ1-1; TRBD1 might be the D (5 bases). The CDR3 runs 14 residues. V was pared by 0 bases and J by 5 bases, with 10 bases between. Germline CDR1 is MNHNY and CDR2 is SVGAGI (reference sequence). The CDR3 sequence: CASSYSGVGTEAFF. The CDR3 DNA sequence: TGTGCCAGCAGTTACTCGGGGGTAGGGACTGAAGCTTTCTTT.

The V and J genes are TRBV7-2 and TRBJ2-7; TRBD2 aligns across 8 bases. The CDR3 contains 16 residues. Germline V gene lookup returns CDR1 SGHTA and CDR2 FQGNSA. The trim removed 4 bases at V and 2 bases at J, leaving 10 bases unmatched. In DNA form, the CDR3 reads TGTGCCAGCAGCTCGGGGGGGGCTAGCGGCCCCTACGAGCAGTACTTC. Its protein product is CASSSGGASGPYEQYF.

V usage is TRBV3-1 (or the pseudogene TRBV3-2) and J usage is TRBJ1-2; the match to TRBD1 covers 11 bases. Germline-derived CDR1 and CDR2 are LGHDT and YNNKEL (reference sequence). J gave up 6 bases and V 2 bases, and 5 bases lay outside the gene matches. The CDR3 consists of 15 residues. The CDR3, as DNA: TGTGCCAGCAGCCAATTCGGACAGGGGGCGAATGGCTACACCTTC. Translated: CASSQFGQGANGYTF.

The chain combines TRBV5-1 with TRBJ1-1; D is undetermined. Looked up from germline, CDR1 is SGHRS and CDR2 is YFSETQ. V gave up 0 bases and J gave up 1 base, with 13 bases separating them. This CDR3 is 16 amino acids long. CDR3 sequence: CASSLGEGSGNTEAFF. The CDR3 nucleotides read TGCGCCAGCAGCTTGGGAGAGGGTTCGGGGAACACTGAAGCTTTCTTT.

CDR3 sequence (DNA): TGTGCCAGCAAAGACCGGACAGGGGAGCACTATGGCTACACCTTC. This codes for CASKDRTGEHYGYTF. The chain joins TRBV6-5 to TRBJ1-2; the match to TRBD1 covers 9 bases. From germline, CDR1 is MNHEY and CDR2 SVGAGI. V trimming: 7 bases; J trimming: 3 bases; junction bases outside the gene matches: 9. The CDR3 is 15 residues long.

The V gene is TRBV4-3, the J gene TRBJ2-5, with TRBD1 matching over 11 bases. The length of the CDR3 is 15 residues. CDR1 is LGHNA, CDR2 YSLEER, per germline. Trimming cost V 4 bases and J 4 bases; bases outside gene matches: 5. CDR3: CASSPGQGALETQYF. In DNA form, the CDR3 reads TGCGCCAGCAGCCCCGGACAGGGGGCTTTAGAGACCCAGTACTTC.

V and J are TRBV11-1 and TRBJ2-2, with D unresolved. The CDR3 sequence is 13 residues long. V lost 2 bases, J lost 7 bases, and 8 bases lay in between. The germline V gene encodes CDR1 SGHAT and CDR2 FQDESV (reference sequence). The CDR3 nucleotides read TGTGCCAGCAGCTTACTTTCTGGCGGGGAGCTGTTTTTT. This codes for CASSLLSGGELFF.

This clone occurred once. This chain connects TRBV19 to TRBJ2-3; D might be TRBD2 (5 bases). V lost 5 bases and J lost 1, with 13 bases in between. Germline V gene data show CDR1 as LNHDA and CDR2 as SQIVND (reference sequence). The CDR3 is 15 amino acids. The chain's CDR3 is CASSAEEARTDTQYF. CDR3 DNA: TGTGCCAGTAGTGCCGAGGAGGCGCGCACAGATACGCAGTATTTT.

The chain uses TRBV7-9 and TRBJ1-2; TRBD1 might be the D (5 bases). CDR1 and CDR2 from the germline V gene are SEHNR and FQNEAQ (reference sequence). This CDR3 spans 15 amino acids. The V end was cut by 1 base, the J end by 4 bases, with 13 bases between. CDR3 sequence (DNA): TGTGCCAGCAGCTTAGACCCAGGGTTGGGCTATGGCTACACCTTC. Protein product: CASSLDPGLGYGYTF.

This clone was observed a few times. The chain employs TRBV9 and TRBJ2-2; D gene unclear. Trimming removed 1 base at V and 5 bases at J, with 6 bases between. This CDR3 has 13 residues. Germline-derived CDR1 and CDR2 are SGDLS and YYNGEE. The CDR3: CASSVTGTGELFF. The CDR3 nucleotides are TGTGCCAGCAGCGTAACCGGTACCGGGGAGCTGTTTTTT.

The V call is TRBV4-1, the J call TRBJ1-6; no definite D call. The CDR3 contains 16 residues. CDR1 MGHRA and CDR2 YSYEKL come from the germline V gene. The ends were cut back, 4 bases at V and 0 bases at J, with 10 bases in the middle. CDR3 protein: CASSREVGSYNSPLHF. The CDR3 nucleotides read TGCGCCAGCAGCCGAGAGGTGGGCTCCTATAATTCACCCCTCCACTTT.

The J gene is TRBJ1-4, the V gene TRBV7-9, with 8 bases lining up with TRBD1. The CDR3 extends over 13 amino acids. Germline CDR1 and CDR2: SEHNR and FQNEAQ (reference sequence). With V trimmed by 7 bases and J by 7 bases, 5 bases remained unmatched. This CDR3 reads CASTGTGFEKLFF. The CDR3 DNA reads as TGTGCCAGCACCGGGACAGGCTTTGAAAAACTGTTTTTT.

The chain joins TRBV10-2 to TRBJ1-6; D is uncertain. Germline CDR1 and CDR2: WSHSY and SAAADI. This CDR3 spans 13 amino acids. The V and J ends lost 4 bases and 5 bases respectively, with 6 bases between them. Written as DNA, the CDR3 is TGCGCCAGCAGTGCGCGGAATAATTCACCCCTCCACTTT. Protein: CASSARNNSPLHF.

CDR3 DNA sequence: TGCGCCAGCAGCCAGGAGACAGGGGGCCCCTATGGCTACACCTTC. Translation: CASSQETGGPYGYTF. This sequence joins TRBV4-3 and TRBJ1-2; TRBD1 matches 10 bases. Germline assignment: CDR1 LGHNA and CDR2 YSLEER. The J segment lost 4 bases and the V segment lost 3 bases, leaving 5 bases of the junction unmatched. The CDR3 is 15 residues long.

The rearrangement uses TRBV5-1 and TRBJ1-5; D ambiguous. CDR1 and CDR2 (germline): SGHRS, YFSETQ. V lost 4 bases and J lost 7, with 15 bases in between. This CDR3 is built from 14 residues. The CDR3 spells CASSQTGSGQPQHF. In nucleotides, the CDR3 is TGCGCCAGCAGCCAAACTGGGTCGGGACAGCCCCAGCATTTT.

The chain is built from TRBV4-3 and TRBJ1-2; no definite D call. From germline, CDR1 is LGHNA and CDR2 YSLEER. This CDR3 comprises 14 residues. V lost 1 base and J 3 bases, leaving 9 bases between the germline ends. This chain's CDR3 is CASSQGRVDYGYTF. CDR3 DNA: TGCGCCAGCAGCCAAGGGAGAGTCGACTATGGCTACACCTTC.

This clone is a singleton in its sample. The CDR3 loop reads CASSPRASGQPQHF. The CDR3 coding sequence is TGTGCCAGCAGCCCCCGGGCCTCGGGGCAGCCCCAGCATTTT. The chain recombines TRBV9 with TRBJ1-5; D remains unclear. The CDR3 runs to 14 residues. V was pared by 4 bases and J by 7 bases, with 15 bases between. Per the germline V gene, CDR1 is SGDLS and CDR2 is YYNGEE.

This sequence joins TRBV5-1 and TRBJ2-2; TRBD1 agrees at 9 bases. The germline V gene encodes CDR1 SGHRS and CDR2 YFSETQ. This CDR3 is built from 15 residues. The ends lost 2 bases at V and 4 bases at J; junction bases unmatched: 3. The CDR3 loop reads CASSFQTGGTGELFF. DNA for the CDR3: TGCGCCAGCAGCTTCCAGACAGGGGGCACCGGGGAGCTGTTTTTT.